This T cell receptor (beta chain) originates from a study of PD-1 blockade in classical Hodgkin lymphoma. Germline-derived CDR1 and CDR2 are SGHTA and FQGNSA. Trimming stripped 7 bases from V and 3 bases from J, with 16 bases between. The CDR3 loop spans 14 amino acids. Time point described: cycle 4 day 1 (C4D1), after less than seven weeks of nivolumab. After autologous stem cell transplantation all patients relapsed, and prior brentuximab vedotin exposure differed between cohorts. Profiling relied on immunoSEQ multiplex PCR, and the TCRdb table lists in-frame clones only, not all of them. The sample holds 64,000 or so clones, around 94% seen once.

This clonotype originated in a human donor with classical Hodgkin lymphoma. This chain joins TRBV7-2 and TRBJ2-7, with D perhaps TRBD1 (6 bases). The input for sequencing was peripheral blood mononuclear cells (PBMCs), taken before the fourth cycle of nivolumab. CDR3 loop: CASTPDRSVYEQYF. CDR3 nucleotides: TGTGCCAGCACCCCCGACAGGTCGGTCTACGAGCAGTACTTC.